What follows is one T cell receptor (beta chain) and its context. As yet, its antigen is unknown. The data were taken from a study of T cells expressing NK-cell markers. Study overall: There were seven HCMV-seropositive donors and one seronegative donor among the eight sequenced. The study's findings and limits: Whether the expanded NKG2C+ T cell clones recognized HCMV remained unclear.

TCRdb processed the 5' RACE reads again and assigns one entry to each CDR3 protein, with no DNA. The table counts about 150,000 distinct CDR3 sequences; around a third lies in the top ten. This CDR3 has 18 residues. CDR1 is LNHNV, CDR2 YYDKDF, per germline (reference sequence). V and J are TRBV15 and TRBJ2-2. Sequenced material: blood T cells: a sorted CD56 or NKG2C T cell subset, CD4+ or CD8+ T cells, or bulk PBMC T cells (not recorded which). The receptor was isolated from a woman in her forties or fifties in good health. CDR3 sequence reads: CATSLKLYRAGSTGELFF.